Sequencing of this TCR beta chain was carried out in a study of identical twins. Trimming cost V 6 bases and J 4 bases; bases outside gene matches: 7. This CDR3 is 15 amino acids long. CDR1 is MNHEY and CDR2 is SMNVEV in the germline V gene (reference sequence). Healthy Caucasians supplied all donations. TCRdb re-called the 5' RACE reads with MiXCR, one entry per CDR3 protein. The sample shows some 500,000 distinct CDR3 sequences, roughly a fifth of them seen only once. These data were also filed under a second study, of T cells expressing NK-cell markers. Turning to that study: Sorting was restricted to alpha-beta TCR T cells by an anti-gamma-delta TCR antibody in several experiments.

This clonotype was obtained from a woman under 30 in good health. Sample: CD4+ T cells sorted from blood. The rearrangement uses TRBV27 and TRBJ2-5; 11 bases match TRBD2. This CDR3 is CASRLSGRARETQYF. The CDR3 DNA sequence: TGTGCCAGCAGGCTTAGCGGGAGGGCCCGAGAGACCCAGTACTTC.